These 25 T cell receptor beta chains came from one sample sequenced in a study of blood T cell repertoires in COVID-19 (dated by TCRdb to the early 2020s). Libraries were built with the immunoSEQ multiplex PCR assay. In TCRdb, the immuneACCESS table is reduced to in-frame sequences with V and J assigned. These tables do not hold every clone; where another copy was compared, an unresolved V gene accounts for under half, and the others remain unexplained. In all, the sample holds roughly 220,000 clones, and roughly 84% of those were seen once. The ten largest clones represent 5% to 6.5% of the sample. Sequenced sample: peripheral blood. These receptors were taken from an older woman who had recovered from COVID-19.

V gene TRBV7-2 combines with J gene TRBJ2-1; 9 nucleotides match TRBD2. The germline gives CDR1 SGHTA, CDR2 FQGNSA. CDR3 length equals 15 residues. Trimming cost V 5 bases and J 7 bases; bases outside gene matches: 9. Here the CDR3 reads CASSGGGAVGNEQFF. The DNA of the CDR3 is TGTGCCAGCAGCGGCGGGGGGGCAGTAGGAAATGAGCAGTTCTTC. The full variable domain, with the rest looked up from reference TRBV7-2 and TRBJ2-1, is GAGVSQSPSNKVTEKGKDVELRCDPISGHTALYWYRQSLGQGLEFLIYFQGNSAPDKSGLPSDRFSAERTGGSVSTLTIQRTQQEDSAVYLCASSGGGAVGNEQFFGPGTRLTVL.

The chain is built from TRBV3-1 (or the pseudogene TRBV3-2) and TRBJ1-1, with 11 positions matching TRBD1. V lost 4 bases and J lost 2; bases outside the gene matches: 0. Germline loops: CDR1 LGHDT, CDR2 YNNKEL (reference sequence). The length of the CDR3 is 14 residues. This chain's CDR3 is CASSRTGGNTEAFF. CDR3 bases: TGTGCCAGCAGCCGGACAGGGGGCAACACTGAAGCTTTCTTT.

The V gene is TRBV9, the J gene TRBJ2-6; no clear D. The CDR3 contains 13 residues. Looked up from germline, CDR1 is SGDLS and CDR2 is YYNGEE. Trimming left V 4 bases short and J 2 bases short, with 4 bases between. The CDR3: CASSYTGANVLTF. The CDR3 region has the DNA TGTGCCAGCAGCTATACTGGGGCCAACGTCCTGACTTTC.

The V and J genes are TRBV27 and TRBJ2-1, with TRBD2 as a possible D gene (6 bases). CDR1 is MNHEY, CDR2 SMNVEV, per germline (reference sequence). The CDR3 has 15 residues. Trimming stripped 0 bases from V and 7 bases from J, with 13 bases between. The CDR3 region is CASSLSSGGVNEQFF. In nucleotides, the CDR3 is TGTGCCAGCAGTTTATCCTCTGGCGGGGTAAATGAGCAGTTCTTC.

This clone is a singleton in its sample. The chain links TRBV7-9 to TRBJ2-5, with D perhaps matching TRBD1 (6 bases). Trimming pared 4 bases from V and 5 bases from J, leaving 8 bases between. The germline V gene encodes CDR1 SEHNR and CDR2 FQNEAQ (reference sequence). CDR3 length: 12 amino acids. CDR3 region: CASSYRGETQYF. The CDR3 bases are TGTGCCAGCAGCTATAGGGGGGAGACCCAGTACTTC.

V is TRBV27 and J is TRBJ2-4, with 9 bases fitting TRBD2. CDR3 size: 16 residues. Germline V CDR1 and CDR2: MNHEY, SMNVEV (reference sequence). V was clipped by 5 bases and J by 2 bases; unmatched bases: 7. CDR3 sequence: CASSGFSGGSKNIQYF. CDR3 DNA sequence: TGTGCCAGCAGTGGATTTAGCGGGGGTTCCAAAAACATTCAGTACTTC.

This rearrangement joins TRBV9 to TRBJ2-1; 8 bases are shared with TRBD2. Germline assignment: CDR1 SGDLS and CDR2 YYNGEE. CDR3 length equals 15 residues. Unmatched junction bases numbered 11, after V lost 7 bases and J lost 5 bases. The CDR3 is CASFLPGLDNNEQFF. The CDR3 coding sequence is TGTGCCAGCTTTCTCCCGGGACTAGATAACAATGAGCAGTTCTTC.

This chain uses TRBV5-1 with TRBJ1-1; 7 bases are a match to TRBD1. The CDR3 length is 15 residues. The V gene end was trimmed by 4 bases and the J gene end by 2 bases; junction bases not matched to a gene: 8. The germline gives CDR1 SGHRS, CDR2 YFSETQ. In DNA, the CDR3 is TGCGCCAGCAGCGGCGGGACAGCCCCAAACACTGAAGCTTTCTTT. Amino acid sequence: CASSGGTAPNTEAFF.

This chain connects TRBV11-1 to TRBJ2-7; a possible D gene is TRBD1 (5 bases). This CDR3 is built from 12 residues. The V end lost 1 base, the J end lost 6 bases, and 7 bases lay between the germline ends. CDR1 and CDR2 (germline): SGHAT, FQDESV (reference sequence). This chain's CDR3 is CASSLEGREQYF. DNA for the CDR3: TGTGCCAGCAGCTTAGAGGGGCGCGAGCAGTACTTC.

This sequence joins TRBV19 and TRBJ1-1; 7 bases line up with TRBD1. The CDR3 runs to 14 residues. The V gene's germline CDR1 is LNHDA and CDR2 SQIVND (reference sequence). The V and J ends lost 4 bases and 1 base, in that order; junction bases with no gene match: 3. The CDR3 region has the DNA TGTGCCAGTAGTAACCGACAGGGGAACACTGAAGCTTTCTTT. This encodes CASSNRQGNTEAFF.

V is TRBV5-1 and J is TRBJ2-7, with 9 bases matching TRBD1. Germline CDR1 is SGHRS and CDR2 is YFSETQ. The CDR3 spans 14 residues. Trimming cost V 2 bases and J 2 bases; bases outside gene matches: 2. CDR3 sequence (DNA): TGCGCCAGCAGCTTACAGGGGGCAGCCTACGAGCAGTACTTC. Protein sequence: CASSLQGAAYEQYF.

The chain recombines TRBV7-3 with TRBJ2-1, with 9 bases lining up with TRBD2. Germline trimming cut 0 bases from V and 4 bases from J; bases unmatched to any gene: 1. The CDR3 has 15 residues. Germline V gives CDR1 SGHTA, CDR2 FQGTGA. CDR3 region: CASSLTSGGYNEQFF. The CDR3 nucleotides are TGTGCCAGCAGCTTAACTAGCGGGGGATACAATGAGCAGTTCTTC.

Only one count was recorded for this clone. The J gene is TRBJ2-3, the V gene TRBV5-1; 8 bases agree with TRBD1. CDR3 length equals 12 residues. Germline V lookup: CDR1 SGHRS, CDR2 YFSETQ. The ends lost 8 bases at V and 3 bases at J; junction bases unmatched: 2. The CDR3 DNA follows: TGCGCCAGTAGGACAGGGACAGATACGCAGTATTTT. This translates into CASRTGTDTQYF.

The chain has TRBV11-2 and TRBJ2-7; TRBD1 agrees at 10 bases. V trimming: 3 bases; J trimming: 6 bases; junction bases outside the gene matches: 8. The length of the CDR3 is 15 residues. Germline CDR1 and CDR2: SGHAT and FQNNGV. CDR3 nucleotides: TGTGCCAGCAGCTTTTTCGGACAGGGGGTAAGCGAGCAGTACTTC. Its translation: CASSFFGQGVSEQYF.

The chain joins TRBV7-9 to TRBJ2-5, with D maybe TRBD1 (6 bases). Germline V gene lookup returns CDR1 SEHNR and CDR2 FQNEAQ (reference sequence). The CDR3 contains 18 residues. Trimming cost V 3 bases and J 4 bases, with 24 bases left between them. The CDR3 DNA reads as TGTGCCAGCAGCTTGAACACCGGGACACCGCCGGGGAGAGAGACCCAGTACTTC. This codes for CASSLNTGTPPGRETQYF. Filled out from reference TRBV7-9 and TRBJ2-5, the complete variable domain reads DTGVSQNPRHKITKRGQNVTFRCDPISEHNRLYWYRQTLGQGPEFLTYFQNEAQLEKSRLLSDRFSAERPKGSFSTLEIQRTEQGDSAMYLCASSLNTGTPPGRETQYFGPGTRLLVL.

The CDR3 bases are TGCAGCGCTAGGAGGGGGCGGGTGCCAAACGGGGAGCTGTTTTTT. It yields the protein CSARRGRVPNGELFF. This chain connects TRBV29-1 to TRBJ2-2; D may be TRBD1 (7 bases). This CDR3 has 15 amino acids. V was shortened by 7 bases and J by 7 bases, with 22 bases between the two germline ends. CDR1 and CDR2 from the germline V gene are SQVTM and ANQGSEA.

The V and J genes are TRBV19 and TRBJ1-2, with TRBD1 matching over 10 bases. Unmatched junction bases numbered 7, after V lost 7 bases and J lost 2 bases. CDR1 is LNHDA, CDR2 SQIVND, per germline (reference sequence). This CDR3 comprises 15 residues. Written as DNA, the CDR3 is TGTGCCAGTACCGAGACAGGGGGCGTAAACTATGGCTACACCTTC. This encodes CASTETGGVNYGYTF.

V gene TRBV7-3 combines with J gene TRBJ1-1; D remains unclear. This CDR3 region has 13 residues. Trimming stripped 4 bases from V and 3 bases from J, with 9 bases between. Germline CDR1 SGHTA, CDR2 FQGTGA. The CDR3 is CASSYTRDTEAFF. DNA of the CDR3: TGTGCCAGCAGCTATACGAGGGACACTGAAGCTTTCTTT.

This chain uses TRBV24-1 with TRBJ2-7, with D perhaps matching TRBD2 (6 bases). V was trimmed by 12 bases and J by 5 bases, leaving 13 bases between them. The germline V gene encodes CDR1 KGHDR and CDR2 SFDVKD. The CDR3 consists of 11 residues. CDR3 amino acids: CASQGGNEQYF. The DNA of the CDR3 is TGTGCCTCCCAGGGCGGGAACGAGCAGTACTTC.

The chain is built from TRBV5-1 and TRBJ2-1, with a weak D call TRBD1 (5 bases). The CDR3 spans 15 residues. Trimming took off 4 bases at V and 4 bases at J, with 15 bases between the two ends. The V gene's germline CDR1 is SGHRS and CDR2 YFSETQ. CDR3 amino acids: CASSPDSDSYNEQFF. DNA of the CDR3: TGCGCCAGCAGCCCCGACTCAGACAGTTACAATGAGCAGTTCTTC.

The rearrangement joins TRBV7-3 to TRBJ1-6, with TRBD1 identical over 7 bases. The CDR3 length is 16 residues. The J segment lost 7 bases and the V segment lost 6 bases, leaving 12 bases of the junction unmatched. Germline loops: CDR1 SGHTA, CDR2 FQGTGA. The CDR3: CASRRSGTEENSPLHF. CDR3 sequence (DNA): TGTGCCAGCAGGCGTAGCGGGACAGAAGAAAATTCACCCCTCCACTTT.

The chain links TRBV9 to TRBJ1-1, with a tentative D call TRBD1 (5 bases). The CDR3 covers 14 residues. The V end lost 4 bases, the J end lost 4 bases, and 14 bases lay between the germline ends. The germline V gene encodes CDR1 SGDLS and CDR2 YYNGEE. CDR3 sequence reads: CASSTGGGGTEAFF. The CDR3 bases are TGTGCCAGCAGCACTGGCGGCGGGGGCACTGAAGCTTTCTTT.

The V call is TRBV7-9, the J call TRBJ1-2; 8 bases agree with TRBD1. The ends lost 5 bases at V and 5 bases at J; junction bases unmatched: 13. There are 16 residues in the CDR3. Germline values: CDR1 SEHNR, CDR2 FQNEAQ (reference sequence). The CDR3 here is CASSATRQGFRYGYTF. As DNA, the CDR3 is TGTGCCAGCAGCGCCACCAGACAGGGGTTTAGGTATGGCTACACCTTC.

This chain links TRBV6-5 with TRBJ1-2; D gene ambiguous. Trimming pared 10 bases from V and 5 bases from J, leaving 17 bases between. Germline loops: CDR1 MNHEY, CDR2 SVGAGI. The CDR3 has 13 residues. For the CDR3, the DNA is TGTGCCACCAGATTACAGCTGCATTATGGCTACACCTTC. This sequence encodes CATRLQLHYGYTF.

This chain links TRBV5-4 with TRBJ2-3; TRBD2 aligns across 9 bases. Germline trimming cut 4 bases from V and 1 base from J; bases unmatched to any gene: 7. This CDR3 spans 16 amino acids. Germline V gene data show CDR1 as SGHNT and CDR2 as YYREEE (reference sequence). CDR3 in amino acids: CASSPPIAGGTDTQYF. The CDR3 bases are TGTGCCAGCAGCCCCCCCATAGCGGGGGGCACAGATACGCAGTATTTT.